These T cell receptor beta chains were read from a single sample in a study of CD4+ T cells in melanoma. Profiled with immunoSEQ multiplex PCR; TCRdb holds only in-frame clones, not every one. This sample has some 6,000 clones, with around 68% found just once. The sample consisted of cells from a culture (not recorded whether cultured in vitro). The source of these receptors is a human donor with melanoma. CDR3s include the opening cysteine and the closing phenylalanine or tryptophan. A D gene is named only where the DNA matches it firmly. Rows give clone size only sometimes, using once, few, many, or a class for an expanded clone.

abundance,j_gene,v_gene,d_gene,CDR3nt,CDR3aa
medium-sized,TRBJ2-1,TRBV27,TRBD1,TGTGCCAGCAGTCCACAGGGGTTGGGGAATGAGCAGTTCTTC,CASSPQGLGNEQFF
medium-sized,TRBJ1-1,TRBV7-9,NA,TGTGCCAGCAGCTTAGGGATCGGAGGAGTAGGGTACACTGAAGCTTTCTTT,CASSLGIGGVGYTEAFF
few,TRBJ1-1,TRBV6-5,TRBD1,TGTGCCAGCAAACTCAGGACAGGACGGGGCACTGAAGCTTTCTTT,CASKLRTGRGTEAFF
NA,TRBJ1-2,TRBV14,TRBD1,TGTGCCAGCAGCTCCCCCGCGGGACAGGGTCCGGGTGGCTACACCTTC,CASSSPAGQGPGGYTF
large,TRBJ2-7,TRBV27,NA,TGTGCCAGCAGTCTAAGCGCAGACAGCTTAGCCTACGAGCAGTACTTC,CASSLSADSLAYEQYF
medium-sized,TRBJ1-1,TRBV27,NA,TGTGCCAGCAGTTTTGGGGGGGCTGAAGCTTTCTTT,CASSFGGAEAFF
few,TRBJ1-1,TRBV3-1/TRBV3-2,NA,TGTGCCAGCAGCCAGACCCTTGGTAACACTGAAGCTTTCTTT,CASSQTLGNTEAFF
NA,TRBJ2-1,TRBV24-1,TRBD2,TGTGCCACCAGTGATGCGGCGGGGGGTGGGTACAATGAGCAGTTCTTC,CATSDAAGGGYNEQFF
NA,TRBJ2-7,TRBV19,NA,TGTGCCAGTAGTATAGGCCATTCTAAGGAGCAGTACTTC,CASSIGHSKEQYF
few,TRBJ1-1,TRBV4-1,NA,TGCGCCAGCAGCCAAGGGACGAACACTGAAGCTTTCTTT,CASSQGTNTEAFF
few,TRBJ2-1,TRBV19,NA,TGTGCCAGTAGTATGGCAGCGACCTACAATGAGCAGTTCTTC,CASSMAATYNEQFF
few,TRBJ2-3,TRBV9,NA,TGTGCCAGCAGCCCGCCCGATCCGAGCAGTGCAGATACGCAGTATTTT,CASSPPDPSSADTQYF
NA,TRBJ2-1,TRBV7-2,TRBD2,TGTGCCAGCAGGGGACTAGCGGGGGGAAACAATGAGCAGTTCTTC,CASRGLAGGNNEQFF
NA,TRBJ2-7,TRBV7-6,TRBD2,TGTGCCAGCAGCCCCTGGCTAGCGGACCGCTCCTACGAGCAGTACTTC,CASSPWLADRSYEQYF
NA,TRBJ2-3,TRBV19,NA,TGTGCCAGTAGTAGAGGGGCGGATACGCAGTATTTT,CASSRGADTQYF
once,TRBJ2-7,TRBV29-1,NA,TGCAGCGTTGAAAGGCAGGGGACCTACGAGCAGTACTTC,CSVERQGTYEQYF
once,TRBJ1-1,TRBV2,NA,TGTGCCAGCAGTGTCCGAACCGTTTTGAACACTGAAGCTTTCTTT,CASSVRTVLNTEAFF
NA,TRBJ2-3,TRBV5-1,TRBD2,TGCGCCAGCAGCTTGGGGACTAGCGGGGGGGATACGCAGTATTTT,CASSLGTSGGDTQYF
NA,TRBJ1-5,TRBV12-3/TRBV12-4,NA,TGTGCCAGCAGTTTAGGTCTAAAGGGACATCAGCATTTT,CASSLGLKGHQHF
NA,TRBJ2-7,TRBV3-1/TRBV3-2,NA,TGTGCCAGCAGCCAAGATAGGGCAACCGAGCAGTACTTC,CASSQDRATEQYF
large,TRBJ1-1,TRBV19,NA,TGTGCCAGTAGCCAGGGGATTAACACTGAAGCTTTCTTT,CASSQGINTEAFF
NA,TRBJ2-7,TRBV7-2,TRBD1,TGTGCCAGCAGCTTGGGACAGGCCACCTACGAGCAGTACTTC,CASSLGQATYEQYF
NA,TRBJ1-1,TRBV12-3/TRBV12-4,NA,TGTGCCAGCAGTTGGGCCCCCAGCACTGAAGCTTTCTTT,CASSWAPSTEAFF
once,TRBJ1-4,TRBV28,NA,TGTGCCAGCAGTCTGGGGGGTGCAACTAATGAAAAACTGTTTTTT,CASSLGGATNEKLFF
NA,TRBJ1-1,TRBV9,NA,TGTGCCAGCAGCGGAGGACAGACTTTGAACACTGAAGCTTTCTTT,CASSGGQTLNTEAFF
once,TRBJ2-1,TRBV15,NA,TGTGCCACCAGCATGGGGGAACCAGTCTACAATGAGCAGTTCTTC,CATSMGEPVYNEQFF
NA,TRBJ2-3,TRBV5-1,TRBD2,TGCGCCAGCAGCTTCGGACTAGGTACAGATACGCAGTATTTT,CASSFGLGTDTQYF
NA,TRBJ2-7,TRBV2,TRBD1,TGTGCCAGCACAGGGGGCGGTTACGAGCAGTACTTC,CASTGGGYEQYF